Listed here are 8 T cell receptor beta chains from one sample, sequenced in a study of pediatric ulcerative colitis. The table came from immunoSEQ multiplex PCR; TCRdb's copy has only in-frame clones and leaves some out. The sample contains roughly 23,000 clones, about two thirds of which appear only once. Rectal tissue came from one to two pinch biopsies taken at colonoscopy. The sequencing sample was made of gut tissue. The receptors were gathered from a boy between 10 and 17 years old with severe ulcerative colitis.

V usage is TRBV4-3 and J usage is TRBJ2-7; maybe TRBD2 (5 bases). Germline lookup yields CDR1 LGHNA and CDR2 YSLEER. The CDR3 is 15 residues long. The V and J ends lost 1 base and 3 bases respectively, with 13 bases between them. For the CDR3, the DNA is TGCGCCAGCAGCCAAGGCCCGGGAAGGGTCTACGAGCAGTACTTC. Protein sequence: CASSQGPGRVYEQYF.

CDR3 in amino acids: CATKTRTDDGTQYF. CDR3 bases: TGTGCCACCAAGACCCGGACGGACGATGGGACCCAGTACTTC. The V and J genes are TRBV19 and TRBJ2-5; no clear D gene. V dropped 10 bases and J dropped 7 bases, with 22 bases sitting between them. The CDR3 is 14 amino acids. From germline, CDR1 is LNHDA and CDR2 SQIVND (reference sequence).

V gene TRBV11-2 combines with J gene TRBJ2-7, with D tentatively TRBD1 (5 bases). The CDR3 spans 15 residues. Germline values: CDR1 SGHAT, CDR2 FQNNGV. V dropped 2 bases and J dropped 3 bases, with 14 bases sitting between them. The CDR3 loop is CASSLRQMTLYEQYF. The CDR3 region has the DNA TGTGCCAGCAGCTTACGACAGATGACACTCTACGAGCAGTACTTC.

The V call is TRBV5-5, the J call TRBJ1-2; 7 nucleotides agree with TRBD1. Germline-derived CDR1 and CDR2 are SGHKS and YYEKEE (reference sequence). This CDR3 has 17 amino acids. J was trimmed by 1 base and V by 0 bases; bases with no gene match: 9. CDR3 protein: CASSLGPGTEYNYGYTF. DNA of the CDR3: TGTGCCAGCAGCTTGGGCCCCGGGACAGAGTATAACTATGGCTACACCTTC. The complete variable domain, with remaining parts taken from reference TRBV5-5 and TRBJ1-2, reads DAGVTQSPTHLIKTRGQQVTLRCSPISGHKSVSWYQQVLGQGPQFIFQYYEKEERGRGNFPDRFSARQFPNYSSELNVNALLLGDSALYLCASSLGPGTEYNYGYTFGSGTRLTVV.

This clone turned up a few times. DNA for the CDR3: TGCGCCAGCAGTGGCGGGAGTAATTCACCCCTCCACTTT. As protein: CASSGGSNSPLHF. The chain is built from TRBV10-2 and TRBJ1-6; D gene ambiguous. The CDR3 runs to 13 residues. The germline CDR1 and CDR2 sequences are WSHSY and SAAADI. The germline V and J ends were trimmed by 4 bases and 6 bases, with 7 bases remaining between them.

This CDR3 is CASSRPDLNEQFF. The CDR3 DNA reads TGTGCCAGCAGCCGCCCCGATCTCAATGAGCAGTTCTTC. The J gene is TRBJ2-1, the V gene TRBV5-4, with unresolved D. This CDR3 has 13 residues. The germline V gene has CDR1 SGHNT and CDR2 YYREEE (reference sequence). V was trimmed by 4 bases and J by 6 bases, leaving 11 bases between them.

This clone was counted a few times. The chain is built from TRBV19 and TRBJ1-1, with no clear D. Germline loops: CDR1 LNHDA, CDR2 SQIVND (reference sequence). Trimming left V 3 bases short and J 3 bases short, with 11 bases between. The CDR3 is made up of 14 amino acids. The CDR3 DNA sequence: TGTGCCAGTAGTATCTCCACCGTCTACACTGAAGCTTTCTTT. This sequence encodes CASSISTVYTEAFF. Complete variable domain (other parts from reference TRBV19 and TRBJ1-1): DGGITQSPKYLFRKEGQNVTLSCEQNLNHDAMYWYRQDPGQGLRLIYYSQIVNDFQKGDIAEGYSVSREKKESFPLTVTSAQKNPTAFYLCASSISTVYTEAFFGQGTRLTVV.

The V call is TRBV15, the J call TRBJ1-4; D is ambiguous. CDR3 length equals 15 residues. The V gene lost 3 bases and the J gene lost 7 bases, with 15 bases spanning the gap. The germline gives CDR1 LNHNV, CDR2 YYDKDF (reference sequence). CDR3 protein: CATSSYARKGEKLFF. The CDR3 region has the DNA TGTGCCACCAGCAGTTACGCACGGAAGGGTGAAAAACTGTTTTTT.